This T cell receptor (beta chain) was sequenced for a study of blood T cells in healthy people across ages. As regards this clonotype: The antigen is not known.

PCR was performed a second time for about 7 to 11 cycles using a sample-barcoded 5' primer and a J-beta primer mix. A single record per CDR3 protein comes from TCRdb applying MiXCR to the 5' RACE reads. The table shows approximately 810,000 distinct CDR3 sequences, with 29% occurring only once. Study outcomes and limitations: Naive T cell percentage showed a strong correlation with TCR beta diversity.

V lost 6 bases and J 9 bases, leaving 11 bases between the germline ends. The germline CDR1 and CDR2 sequences are LNHNV and YYDKDF (reference sequence). The CDR3 contains 11 residues. Source material: blood. This receptor was obtained from a woman at least 80 years old in good health. V is TRBV15 and J is TRBJ1-2; D ambiguous. CDR3 sequence (DNA): TGTGCCACCAGATCTACCTTGAGCTACACCTTC. Protein: CATRSTLSYTF.